This TCR beta chain emerged from a study of early T cells in non-severe SARS-CoV-2 infection. At the level of the study: Sequencing input comprised bulk RNA from unsorted whole blood; chain pairing was not available.

Individual cDNA molecules were tagged with unique molecular identifiers, the study reported. TCRdb re-called the 5' RACE reads with MiXCR, one entry per CDR3 protein. The data show tens of thousands of distinct CDR3 sequences, 9.1% seen once. Ten or more counts support this clonotype. Antigen: not known. Study-wide results and caveats: Clonotype matching in VDJdb favored anti-spike CD8 responses and did not capture private and CD4 specificities.

This clonotype was obtained from an adult who was a healthcare worker with PCR-confirmed SARS-CoV-2 infection or an uninfected control (not recorded which). The sample taken for sequencing was whole blood.

DNA for the CDR3: TGCAGTGCTAGAGTGGGTTACACCGGGGAGCTGTTTTTT. Amino acid sequence: CSARVGYTGELFF. This chain joins TRBV20-1 and TRBJ2-2, with D unclear. This CDR3 has 13 amino acids. Trimming removed 1 base from V and 3 bases from J, with 6 bases in between. CDR1 is DFQATT, CDR2 SNEGSKA, per germline (reference sequence).